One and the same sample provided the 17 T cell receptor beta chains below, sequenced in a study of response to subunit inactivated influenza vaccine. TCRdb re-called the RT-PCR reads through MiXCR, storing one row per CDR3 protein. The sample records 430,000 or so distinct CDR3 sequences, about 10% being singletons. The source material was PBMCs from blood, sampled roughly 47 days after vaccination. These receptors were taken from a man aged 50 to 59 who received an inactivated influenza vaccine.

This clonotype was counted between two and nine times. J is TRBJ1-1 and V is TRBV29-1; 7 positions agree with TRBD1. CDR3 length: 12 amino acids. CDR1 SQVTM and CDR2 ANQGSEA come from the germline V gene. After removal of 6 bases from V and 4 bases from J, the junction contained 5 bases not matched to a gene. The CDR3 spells CSVRQGSTEAFF. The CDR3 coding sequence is TGCAGCGTCCGACAGGGTAGCACTGAAGCTTTCTTT.

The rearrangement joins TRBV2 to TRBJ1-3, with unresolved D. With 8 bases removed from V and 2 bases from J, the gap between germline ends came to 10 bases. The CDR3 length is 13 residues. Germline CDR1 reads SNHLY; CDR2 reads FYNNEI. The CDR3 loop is CASGLGPGNTIYF. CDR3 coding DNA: TGTGCCAGCGGCCTCGGCCCTGGAAACACCATATATTTT.

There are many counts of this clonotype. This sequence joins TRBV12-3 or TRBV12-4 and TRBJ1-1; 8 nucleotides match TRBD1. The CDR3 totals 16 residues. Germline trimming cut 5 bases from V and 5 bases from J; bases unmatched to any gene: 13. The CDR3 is CASSPSRTGPGTEAFF. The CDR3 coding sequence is TGTGCCAGCAGTCCCTCACGGACAGGGCCGGGGACTGAAGCTTTCTTT.

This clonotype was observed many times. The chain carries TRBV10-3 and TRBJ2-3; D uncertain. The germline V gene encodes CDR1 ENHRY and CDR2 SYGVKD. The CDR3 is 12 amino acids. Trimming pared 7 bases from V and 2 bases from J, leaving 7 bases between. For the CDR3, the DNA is TGTGCCATCAAGACTGCCACAGATACGCAGTATTTT. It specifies CAIKTATDTQYF.

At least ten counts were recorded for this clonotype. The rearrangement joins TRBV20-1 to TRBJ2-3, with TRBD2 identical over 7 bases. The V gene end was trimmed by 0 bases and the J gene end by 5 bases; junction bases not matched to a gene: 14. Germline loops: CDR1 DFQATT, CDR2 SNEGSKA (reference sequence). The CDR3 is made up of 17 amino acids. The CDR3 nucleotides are TGCAGTGCTAGAGATCCCTTCTTGACTAGCAAGGGAGATACGCAGTATTTT. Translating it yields CSARDPFLTSKGDTQYF.

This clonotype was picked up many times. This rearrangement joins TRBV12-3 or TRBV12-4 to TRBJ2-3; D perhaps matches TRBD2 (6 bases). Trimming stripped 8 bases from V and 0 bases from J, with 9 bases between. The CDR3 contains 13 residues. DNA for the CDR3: TGTGCCAGCCGGCGGGGTAGCACAGATACGCAGTATTTT. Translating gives CASRRGSTDTQYF.

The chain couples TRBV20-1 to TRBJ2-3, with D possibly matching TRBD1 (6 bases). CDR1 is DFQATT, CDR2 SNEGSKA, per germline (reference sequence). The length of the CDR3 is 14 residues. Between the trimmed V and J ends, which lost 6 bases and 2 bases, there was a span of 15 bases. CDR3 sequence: CSAAGVLDTDTQYF. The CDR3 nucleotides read TGCAGTGCAGCAGGGGTCCTAGACACAGATACGCAGTATTTT.

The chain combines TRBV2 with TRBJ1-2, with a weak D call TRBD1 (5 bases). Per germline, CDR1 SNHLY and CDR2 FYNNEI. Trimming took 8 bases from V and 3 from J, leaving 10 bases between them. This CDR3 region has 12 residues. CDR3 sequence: CASVGGDYGYTF. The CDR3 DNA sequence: TGTGCCAGCGTGGGGGGGGACTATGGCTACACCTTC.

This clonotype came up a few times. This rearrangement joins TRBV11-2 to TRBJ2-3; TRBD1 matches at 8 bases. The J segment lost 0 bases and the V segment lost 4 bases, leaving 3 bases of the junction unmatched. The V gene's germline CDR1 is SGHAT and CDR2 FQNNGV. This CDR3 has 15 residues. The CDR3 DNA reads TGTGCCAGCAGCTGGACAGGGTCTAGCACAGATACGCAGTATTTT. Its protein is CASSWTGSSTDTQYF.

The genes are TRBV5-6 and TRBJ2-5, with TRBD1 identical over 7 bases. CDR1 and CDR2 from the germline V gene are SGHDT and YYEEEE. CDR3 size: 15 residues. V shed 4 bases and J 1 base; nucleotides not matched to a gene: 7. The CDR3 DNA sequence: TGTGCCAGCAGCCGGCCGACAGGGACCCAAGAGACCCAGTACTTC. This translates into CASSRPTGTQETQYF.

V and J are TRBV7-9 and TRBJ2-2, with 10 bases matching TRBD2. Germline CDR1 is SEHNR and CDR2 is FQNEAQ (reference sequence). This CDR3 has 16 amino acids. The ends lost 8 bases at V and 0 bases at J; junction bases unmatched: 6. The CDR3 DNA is TGTGCCAGCCGAAAGAGCGGGAGGGCGAACACCGGGGAGCTGTTTTTT. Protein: CASRKSGRANTGELFF.

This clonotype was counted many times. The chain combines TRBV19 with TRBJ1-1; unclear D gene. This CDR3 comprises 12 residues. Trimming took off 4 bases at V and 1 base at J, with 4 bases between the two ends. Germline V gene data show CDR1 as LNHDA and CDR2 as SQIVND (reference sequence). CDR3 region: CASSTGNTEAFF. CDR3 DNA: TGTGCCAGTAGTACGGGGAACACTGAAGCTTTCTTT.

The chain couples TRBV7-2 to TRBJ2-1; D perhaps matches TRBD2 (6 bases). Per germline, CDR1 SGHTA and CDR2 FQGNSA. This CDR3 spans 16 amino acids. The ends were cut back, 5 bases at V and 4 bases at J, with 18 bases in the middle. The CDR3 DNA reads TGTGCCAGCAGCCTTAGCGGCCACTTAAGTTACAATGAGCAGTTCTTC. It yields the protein CASSLSGHLSYNEQFF.

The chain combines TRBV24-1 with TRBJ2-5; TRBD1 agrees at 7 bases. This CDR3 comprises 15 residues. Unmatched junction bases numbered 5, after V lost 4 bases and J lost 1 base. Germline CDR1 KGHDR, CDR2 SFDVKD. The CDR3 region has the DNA TGTGCCACCAGTGACCCGACAGGGATCCAAGAGACCCAGTACTTC. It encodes CATSDPTGIQETQYF.

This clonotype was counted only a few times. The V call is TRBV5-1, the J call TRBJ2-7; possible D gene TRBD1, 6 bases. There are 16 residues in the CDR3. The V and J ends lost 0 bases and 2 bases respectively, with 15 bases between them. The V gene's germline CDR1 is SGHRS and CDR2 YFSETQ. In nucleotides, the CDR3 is TGCGCCAGCAGCTTGGCGGTCAGGGGTCAGACCTACGAGCAGTACTTC. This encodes CASSLAVRGQTYEQYF.

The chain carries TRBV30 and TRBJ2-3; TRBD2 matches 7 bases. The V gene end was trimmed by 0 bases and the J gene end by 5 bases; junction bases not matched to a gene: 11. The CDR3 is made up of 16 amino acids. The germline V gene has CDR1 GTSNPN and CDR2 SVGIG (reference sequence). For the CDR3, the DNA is TGTGCCTGGAGTGTACGGGCAGCTGAGCGGGAAGATACGCAGTATTTT. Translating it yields CAWSVRAAEREDTQYF.

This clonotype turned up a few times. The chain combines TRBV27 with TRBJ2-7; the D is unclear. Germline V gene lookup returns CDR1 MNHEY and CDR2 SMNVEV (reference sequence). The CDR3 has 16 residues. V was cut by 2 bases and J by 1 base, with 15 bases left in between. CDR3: CASSLGPTPVSYEQYF. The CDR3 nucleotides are TGTGCCAGCAGTTTAGGTCCAACACCCGTATCCTACGAGCAGTACTTC.